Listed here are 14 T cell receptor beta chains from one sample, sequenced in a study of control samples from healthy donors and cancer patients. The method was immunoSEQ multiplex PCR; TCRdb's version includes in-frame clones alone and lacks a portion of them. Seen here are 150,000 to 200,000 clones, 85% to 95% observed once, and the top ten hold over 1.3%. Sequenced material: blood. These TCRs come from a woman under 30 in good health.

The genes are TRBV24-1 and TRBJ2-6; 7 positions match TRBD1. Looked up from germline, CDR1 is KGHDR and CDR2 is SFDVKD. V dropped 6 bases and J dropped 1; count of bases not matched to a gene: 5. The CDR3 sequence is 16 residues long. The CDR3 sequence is CATSQKQGSGANVLTF. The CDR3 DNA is TGTGCCACCAGTCAAAAACAGGGGTCTGGGGCCAACGTCCTGACTTTC.

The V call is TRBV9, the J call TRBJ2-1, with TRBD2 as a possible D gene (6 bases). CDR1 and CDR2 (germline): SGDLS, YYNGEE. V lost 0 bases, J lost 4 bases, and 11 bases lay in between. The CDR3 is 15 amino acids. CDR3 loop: CASSVEAGRYNEQFF. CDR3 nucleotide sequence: TGTGCCAGCAGCGTAGAAGCGGGTCGGTACAATGAGCAGTTCTTC.

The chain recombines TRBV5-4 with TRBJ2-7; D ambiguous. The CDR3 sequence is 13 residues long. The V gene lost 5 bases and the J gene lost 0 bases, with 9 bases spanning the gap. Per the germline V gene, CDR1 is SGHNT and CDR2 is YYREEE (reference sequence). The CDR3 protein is CASSGTDSYEQYF. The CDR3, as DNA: TGTGCCAGCAGTGGCACAGACTCCTACGAGCAGTACTTC.

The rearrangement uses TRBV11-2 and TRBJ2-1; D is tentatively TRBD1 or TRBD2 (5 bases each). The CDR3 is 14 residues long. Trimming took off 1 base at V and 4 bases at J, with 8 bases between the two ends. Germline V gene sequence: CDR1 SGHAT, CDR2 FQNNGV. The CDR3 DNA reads TGTGCCAGCAGCTTAGGAGGGGAGTACAATGAGCAGTTCTTC. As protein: CASSLGGEYNEQFF.

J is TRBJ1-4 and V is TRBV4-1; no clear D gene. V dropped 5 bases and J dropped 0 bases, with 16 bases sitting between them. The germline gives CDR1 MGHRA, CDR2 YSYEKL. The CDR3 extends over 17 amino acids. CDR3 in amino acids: CASSSPPGRSTNEKLFF. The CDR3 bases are TGCGCCAGCAGCTCCCCCCCCGGACGGTCAACTAATGAAAAACTGTTTTTT.

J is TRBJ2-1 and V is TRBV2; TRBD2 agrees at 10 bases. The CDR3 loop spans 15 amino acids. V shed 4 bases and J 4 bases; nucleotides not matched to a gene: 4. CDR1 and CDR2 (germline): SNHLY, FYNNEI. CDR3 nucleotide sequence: TGTGCCAGCAGTGGAGGACTAGCGGATTACAATGAGCAGTTCTTC. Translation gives CASSGGLADYNEQFF.

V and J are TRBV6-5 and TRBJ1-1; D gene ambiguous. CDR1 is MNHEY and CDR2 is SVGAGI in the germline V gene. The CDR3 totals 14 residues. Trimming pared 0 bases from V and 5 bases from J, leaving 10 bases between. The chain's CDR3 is CASSYSGPGTEAFF. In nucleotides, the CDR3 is TGTGCCAGCAGTTACTCGGGTCCGGGGACTGAAGCTTTCTTT.

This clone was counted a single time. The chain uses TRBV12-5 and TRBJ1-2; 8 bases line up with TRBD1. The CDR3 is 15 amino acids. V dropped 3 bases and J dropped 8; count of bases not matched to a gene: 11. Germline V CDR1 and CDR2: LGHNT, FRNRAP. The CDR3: CASGLGQGAGQGYTF. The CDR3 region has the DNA TGTGCTAGTGGTTTAGGGCAGGGGGCGGGTCAGGGCTACACCTTC.

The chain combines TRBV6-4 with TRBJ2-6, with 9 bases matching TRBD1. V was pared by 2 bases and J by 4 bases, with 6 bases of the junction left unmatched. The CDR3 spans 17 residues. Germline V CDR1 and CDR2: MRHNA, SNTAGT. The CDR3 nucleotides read TGTGCCAGCAGTGACATATGGACAGGGGACGGGGCCAACGTCCTGACTTTC. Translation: CASSDIWTGDGANVLTF.

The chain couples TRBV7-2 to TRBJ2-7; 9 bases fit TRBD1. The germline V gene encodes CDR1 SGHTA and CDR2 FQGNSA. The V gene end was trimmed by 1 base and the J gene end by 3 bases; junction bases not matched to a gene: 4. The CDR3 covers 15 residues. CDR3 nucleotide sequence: TGTGCCAGCAGCTTAGGACAGGGGGGTGGCTACGAGCAGTACTTC. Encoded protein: CASSLGQGGGYEQYF.

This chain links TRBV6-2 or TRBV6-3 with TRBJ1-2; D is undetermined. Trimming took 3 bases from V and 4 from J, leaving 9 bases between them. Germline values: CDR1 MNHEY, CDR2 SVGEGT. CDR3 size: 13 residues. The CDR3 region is CASSYDLAYGYTF. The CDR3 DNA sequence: TGTGCCAGCAGTTATGATTTGGCCTATGGCTACACCTTC.

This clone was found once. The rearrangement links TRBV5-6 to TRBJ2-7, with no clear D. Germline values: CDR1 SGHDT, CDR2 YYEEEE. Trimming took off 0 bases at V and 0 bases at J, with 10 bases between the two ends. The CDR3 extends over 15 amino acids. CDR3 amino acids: CASSLGQVLSYEQYF. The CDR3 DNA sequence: TGTGCCAGCAGCTTGGGCCAGGTTCTCTCCTACGAGCAGTACTTC. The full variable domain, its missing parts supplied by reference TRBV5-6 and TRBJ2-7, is DAGVTQSPTHLIKTRGQQVTLRCSPKSGHDTVSWYQQALGQGPQFIFQYYEEEERQRGNFPDRFSGHQFPNYSSELNVNALLLGDSALYLCASSLGQVLSYEQYFGPGTRLTVT.

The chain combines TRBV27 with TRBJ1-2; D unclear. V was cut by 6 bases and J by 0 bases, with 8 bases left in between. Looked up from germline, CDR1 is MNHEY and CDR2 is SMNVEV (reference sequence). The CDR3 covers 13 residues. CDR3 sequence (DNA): TGTGCCAGCAGCTGGGTATCTAACTATGGCTACACCTTC. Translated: CASSWVSNYGYTF.

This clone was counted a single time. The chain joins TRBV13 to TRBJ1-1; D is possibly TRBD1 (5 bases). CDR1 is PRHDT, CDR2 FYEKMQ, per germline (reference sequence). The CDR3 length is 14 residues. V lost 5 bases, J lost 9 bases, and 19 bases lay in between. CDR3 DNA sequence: TGTGCCAGCAGCGCGGTAAGACAGATCTTTCAAGCTTTCTTT. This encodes CASSAVRQIFQAFF. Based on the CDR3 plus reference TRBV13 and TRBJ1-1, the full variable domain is AAGVIQSPRHLIKEKRETATLKCYPIPRHDTVYWYQQGPGQDPQFLISFYEKMQSDKGSIPDRFSAQQFSDYHSELNMSSLELGDSALYFCASSAVRQIFQAFFGQGTRLTVV.